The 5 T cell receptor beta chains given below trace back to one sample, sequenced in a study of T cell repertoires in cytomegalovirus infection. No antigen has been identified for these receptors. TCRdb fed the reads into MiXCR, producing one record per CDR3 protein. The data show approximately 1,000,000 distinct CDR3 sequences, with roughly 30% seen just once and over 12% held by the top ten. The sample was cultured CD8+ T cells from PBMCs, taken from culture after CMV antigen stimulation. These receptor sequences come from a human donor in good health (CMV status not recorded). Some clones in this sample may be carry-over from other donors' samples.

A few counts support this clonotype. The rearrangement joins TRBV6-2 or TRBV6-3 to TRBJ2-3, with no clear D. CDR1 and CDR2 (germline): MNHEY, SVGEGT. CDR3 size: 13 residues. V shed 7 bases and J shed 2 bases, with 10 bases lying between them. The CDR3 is CASTKVLTDTQYF. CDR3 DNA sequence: TGTGCCAGCACCAAGGTACTCACAGATACGCAGTATTTT.

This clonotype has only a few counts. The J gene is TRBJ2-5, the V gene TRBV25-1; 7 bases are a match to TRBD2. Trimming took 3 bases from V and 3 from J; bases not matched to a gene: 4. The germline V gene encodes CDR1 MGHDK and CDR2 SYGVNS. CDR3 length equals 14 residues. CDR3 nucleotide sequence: TGTGCCAGCAGTGAGGGAGGGAGGAAAGAGACCCAGTACTTC. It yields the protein CASSEGGRKETQYF.

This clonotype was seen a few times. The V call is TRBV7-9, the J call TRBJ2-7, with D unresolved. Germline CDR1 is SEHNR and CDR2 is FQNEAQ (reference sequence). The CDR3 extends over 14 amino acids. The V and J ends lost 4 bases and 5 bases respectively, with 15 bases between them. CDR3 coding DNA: TGTGCCAGCAGCTCAGGATCGGACGGAAACGAGCAGTACTTC. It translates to CASSSGSDGNEQYF.

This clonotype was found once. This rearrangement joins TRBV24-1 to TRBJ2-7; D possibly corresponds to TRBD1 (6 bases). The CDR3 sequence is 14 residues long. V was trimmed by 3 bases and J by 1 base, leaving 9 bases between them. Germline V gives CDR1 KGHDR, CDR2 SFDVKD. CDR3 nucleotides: TGTGCCACCAGTGATCTTACAGGGTCCTACGAGCAGTACTTC. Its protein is CATSDLTGSYEQYF.

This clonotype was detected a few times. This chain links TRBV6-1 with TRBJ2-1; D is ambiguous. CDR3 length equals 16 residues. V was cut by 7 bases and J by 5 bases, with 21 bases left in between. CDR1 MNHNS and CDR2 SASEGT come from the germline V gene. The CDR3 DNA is TGTGCCAGCATCAGCCAGGATTCCTACAACAACAATGAGCAGTTCTTC. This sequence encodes CASISQDSYNNNEQFF.